The present entry profiles one T cell receptor beta chain with its context. Its cognate antigen is unknown. Trimming left V 0 bases short and J 1 base short, with 10 bases between. CDR3 size: 16 residues. The data are from a study of post-analysis software for immune sequencing data. Study summary: Relapsing-remitting, secondary progressive and progressive-relapsing forms of multiple sclerosis all featured among disease courses.

Study-level findings and limits: TRBV5-6, TRBV5-1 and TRBV20-1 were among about 5 TRBV segments more frequent in patients than controls. Controls showed significantly higher normalized Chao1 diversity than did multiple sclerosis patients. Under the F measure, samples that were prepared in one batch clustered strongly together.

Presence of unique molecular identifiers characterized the TCR beta cDNA libraries. In TCRdb, the PCR reads were re-called with MiXCR into one record per CDR3 protein. The repertoire has about 820,000 distinct CDR3 sequences, approximately 50% of them found once; the top ten carry about 4.8%. The sequence came from a girl aged 5 to 17 with multiple sclerosis. Material for sequencing was blood. The chain couples TRBV12-3 or TRBV12-4 to TRBJ2-1; D is uncertain. CDR3 in amino acids: CASSLAAFGSYNEQFF. CDR3 DNA sequence: TGTGCCAGCAGTTTAGCGGCCTTTGGGTCCTACAATGAGCAGTTCTTC.